This T cell receptor beta chain derives from a study of OX40 agonist ivuxolimab in advanced cancers. For the study in its entirety: Ivuxolimab was an agonistic, fully human IgG2 monoclonal antibody directed against OX40 (CD134), a costimulatory receptor. Intravenous ivuxolimab was administered to patients every 2 weeks at six dose levels: 0.01, 0.1, 0.3, 1.5, 3 and 10 mg/kg. Among the roughly 52 dose-escalation patients, around 19 had hepatocellular carcinoma, around 15 melanoma, 9 renal cell carcinoma and 9 head and neck cancer. A male proportion of around 80% and a mean age of roughly 58 years, ranging from roughly 23 to 79, were recorded for the dose-escalation cohort. Prior anti-PD-1, anti-PD-L1 or anti-CTLA-4 therapy was permitted, and checkpoint inhibitors had been received by less than 45% of dose-escalation patients. Partial responses occurred in three dose-escalation patients: two with cutaneous melanoma and one with hepatocellular carcinoma. The purpose of peripheral TCRbeta sequencing was to test whether ivuxolimab changed TCR sequence diversity and led to clonal T-cell expansion. The paper covers the monotherapy dose-escalation part of the phase I ivuxolimab trial, which included N ≈ 50 patients. Here is what the overall study found, with its caveats: Low levels of normalized T-cell clonal expansion were also shown by some nonresponding patients. After ivuxolimab, more expanded clones were found on average in CD8+ T cells than in CD4+ T cells. In the 0.1-3.0 mg/kg groups, partial responders were among the patients with the lowest normalized peripheral clonal expansion, particularly in CD8+ T cells. At doses of 0.1 to 3.0 mg/kg, clonal expansion of both CD4+ and CD8+ T cells in blood was seen between baseline and week 6. The antigen specificity of the clonally expanded peripheral T cells was not determined.

From the cysteine up to the phenylalanine, the CDR3 has a length of 16 residues. The retained sequence is limited to the CDR3, 48 bases, with the frame set at the first base. Reading the germline V gene gives CDR1 SGDLS and CDR2 YYNGEE. The trial excluded patients who had a history of autoimmune disease or were on systemic immunosuppression. Peripheral blood for TCR sequencing was drawn from every dose cohort at baseline, at cycle 4 day 1 and at cycle 7 day 1. The samples were taken from a phase I, first-in-human, multicenter, open-label dose-escalation trial of ivuxolimab. Adults with locally advanced or metastatic melanoma, renal cell, hepatocellular, or head and neck squamous cell carcinoma were enrolled in the trial. Before TCR sequencing, CD4+ and CD8+ T cells were separately sorted from peripheral blood. A remark on this clone: Its target antigen remains unknown. Germline and junction disagree at one end, which may indicate a read error.

To sequence the TCRbeta CDR3 region, genomic DNA was isolated from the sorted cells. The immunoSEQ Assay was used to sequence the TCRbeta CDR3 regions. TCRdb holds this immuneACCESS table with in-frame rearrangements only. Some clones are missing; in checked studies, unresolved V genes explain under half, and the rest has no known cause. This sample lists about 79,000 clones; roughly nine tenths were detected once. 13% of the sample lies in the top ten. This TCR was recovered from an adult with an advanced solid tumor such as melanoma, head and neck, liver or kidney cancer. The rearranged chain carries TRBV9 and TRBJ2-3; a tentative D match to TRBD1 spans 7 bases. The sequencing used CD4+ or CD8+ T cells sorted from blood, collected in a trial of the OX40 agonist ivuxolimab. The CDR3 region has the sequence CASSVELGGGTDTQYF. The sequenced DNA: TGTGCCAGCAGCGTAGAGCTAGGAGGGGGCACTGATACGCAGTATTTT.